This T cell receptor (beta chain) was captured in a study of blood T cells in healthy people across ages. A J-beta primer mix and a sample-barcoded 5' primer were used in a second PCR of roughly 7 to 12 cycles. TCRdb re-called the 5' RACE reads through MiXCR, storing one row per CDR3 protein. This table has about 1.8 million distinct CDR3 sequences, around 48% appearing once. Each individual donor underwent a draw of ten milliliters of peripheral blood. The CDR3 contains 15 residues. The germline V gene has CDR1 DFQATT and CDR2 SNEGSKA (reference sequence). J lost 1 base, V lost 7 bases, and 8 bases had no gene match. General study findings and limits: A greater number of naive CD4+ cells and higher diversity distinguished long-lived donors from aged donors.

As for this clonotype: What it binds is not known.

Sequenced: blood. The TCR sequence derives from a woman between 40 and 55 years old in good health. This sequence joins TRBV20-1 and TRBJ2-1; TRBD2 matches 9 bases. In DNA, the CDR3 is TGCAGTGGCGGGGGGGCCAGTAGGTCCTACAATGAGCAGTTCTTC. As protein: CSGGGASRSYNEQFF.